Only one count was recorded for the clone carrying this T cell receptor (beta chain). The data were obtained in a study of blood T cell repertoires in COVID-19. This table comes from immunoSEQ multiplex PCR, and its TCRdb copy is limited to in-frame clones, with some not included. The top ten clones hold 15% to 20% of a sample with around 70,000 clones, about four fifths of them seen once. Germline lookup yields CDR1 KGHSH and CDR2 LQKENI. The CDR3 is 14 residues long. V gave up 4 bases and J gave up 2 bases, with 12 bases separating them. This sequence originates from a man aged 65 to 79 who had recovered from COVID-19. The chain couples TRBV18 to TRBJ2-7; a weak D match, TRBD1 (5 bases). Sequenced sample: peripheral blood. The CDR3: CASSRVSGPYEQYF. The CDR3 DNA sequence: TGTGCCAGCTCACGCGTATCAGGGCCCTACGAGCAGTACTTC.